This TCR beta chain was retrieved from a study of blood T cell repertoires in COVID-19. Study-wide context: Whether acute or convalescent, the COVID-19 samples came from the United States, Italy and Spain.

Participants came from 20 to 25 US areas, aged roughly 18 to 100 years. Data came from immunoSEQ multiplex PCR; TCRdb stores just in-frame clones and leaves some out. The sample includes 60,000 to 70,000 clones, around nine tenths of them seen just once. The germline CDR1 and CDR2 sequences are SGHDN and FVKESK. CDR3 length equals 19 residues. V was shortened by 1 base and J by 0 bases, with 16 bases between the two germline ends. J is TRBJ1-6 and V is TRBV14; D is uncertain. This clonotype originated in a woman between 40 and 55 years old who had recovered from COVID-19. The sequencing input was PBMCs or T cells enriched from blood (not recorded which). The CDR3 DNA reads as TGTGCCAGCAGCCAAGGTCTACAGCATTCAATCTCCTATAATTCACCCCTCCACTTT. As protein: CASSQGLQHSISYNSPLHF. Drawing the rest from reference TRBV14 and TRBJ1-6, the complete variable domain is EAGVTQFPSHSVIEKGQTVTLRCDPISGHDNLYWYRRVMGKEIKFLLHFVKESKQDESGMPNNRFLAERTGGTYSTLKVQPAELEDSGVYFCASSQGLQHSISYNSPLHFGNGTRLTVT.